The 20 T cell receptor beta chains below were found in one sample sequenced in a study of T cell responses to AZD1222 COVID-19 vaccine. The table came from immunoSEQ multiplex PCR; TCRdb's copy has only in-frame clones and leaves some out. This sample yields about 140,000 clones, of which approximately 90% are seen a single time; under 2% belongs to the top ten. This sample comprised peripheral blood, obtained on day 0 of AZD1222 vaccination. Receptors originate from an adult in good health.

V usage is TRBV7-6 and J usage is TRBJ2-5; TRBD1 aligns across 8 bases. The V gene end was trimmed by 8 bases and the J gene end by 3 bases; junction bases not matched to a gene: 2. The CDR3 is made up of 12 amino acids. Germline V CDR1 and CDR2: SGHVS, FNYEAQ. CDR3 coding DNA: TGTGCCAGCGGGGACAGGAAAGAGACCCAGTACTTC. Its protein is CASGDRKETQYF.

The rearrangement joins TRBV7-2 to TRBJ2-5, with 8 positions matching TRBD2. CDR1 and CDR2 from the germline V gene are SGHTA and FQGNSA. The CDR3 covers 17 residues. Trimming removed 0 bases from V and 4 bases from J; junction bases left unmatched: 10. Written as DNA, the CDR3 is TGTGCCAGCAGCTTAGCCCCAATAGCGGGGCCCCCAGAGACCCAGTACTTC. This sequence encodes CASSLAPIAGPPETQYF.

The chain links TRBV12-3 or TRBV12-4 to TRBJ1-2; D unresolved. The CDR3 consists of 13 residues. The V end was cut by 4 bases, the J end by 3 bases, with 9 bases between. In DNA form, the CDR3 reads TGTGCCAGCAGTTCCGGGGTTGACTATGGCTACACCTTC. Translation: CASSSGVDYGYTF.

The table lists this clone with a count of one. The chain is built from TRBV27 and TRBJ1-5; tentatively, D is TRBD1 (5 bases). Trimming removed 1 base at V and 5 bases at J, with 15 bases between. This CDR3 has 16 residues. The V gene's germline CDR1 is MNHEY and CDR2 SMNVEV (reference sequence). Here the CDR3 reads CASSLYGGTVDQPQHF. CDR3 DNA sequence: TGTGCCAGCAGTTTATATGGGGGAACGGTAGATCAGCCCCAGCATTTT.

The chain employs TRBV4-1 and TRBJ1-1, with D possibly matching TRBD1 (6 bases). Trimming cost V 1 base and J 3 bases, with 15 bases left between them. The CDR3 extends over 16 amino acids. Germline V gives CDR1 MGHRA, CDR2 YSYEKL. In DNA, the CDR3 is TGCGCCAGCAGCCAAGGGCGTCTTGGGGGCTACACTGAAGCTTTCTTT. It specifies CASSQGRLGGYTEAFF.

This clone was found once. The rearrangement joins TRBV6-5 to TRBJ1-1; TRBD1 agrees at 8 bases. Per the germline V gene, CDR1 is MNHEY and CDR2 is SVGAGI. This CDR3 spans 15 amino acids. V lost 9 bases to trimming and J lost 4 bases; unmatched junction nucleotides: 13. The CDR3 DNA is TGTGCCAGTCGAAGGGACAGGTACGGTGGCACTGAAGCTTTCTTT. This translates into CASRRDRYGGTEAFF.

V and J are TRBV19 and TRBJ1-2; D remains unclear. V lost 5 bases to trimming and J lost 4 bases, with 11 bases between them. In germline, CDR1 is LNHDA, CDR2 SQIVND (reference sequence). This CDR3 contains 13 residues. The CDR3 nucleotides read TGTGCCAGTAGTTTAACGGGATCCTATGGCTACACCTTC. Encoded protein: CASSLTGSYGYTF.

The chain joins TRBV15 to TRBJ2-1; 9 bases fit TRBD2. The V and J ends lost 1 base and 6 bases, in that order; junction bases with no gene match: 4. This CDR3 has 15 amino acids. The germline V gene encodes CDR1 LNHNV and CDR2 YYDKDF (reference sequence). This CDR3 reads CATSRVAGGPNEQFF. In DNA form, the CDR3 reads TGTGCCACCAGCAGAGTTGCGGGGGGGCCCAATGAGCAGTTCTTC.

This rearrangement joins TRBV11-3 to TRBJ1-4, with 7 positions matching TRBD1. The junction had 9 bases not matched to a gene; V was cut back by 5 bases and J by 6 bases. This CDR3 spans 15 amino acids. Germline CDR1 reads SGHNT; CDR2 reads YENEEA. DNA of the CDR3: TGTGCCAGCAGCCGCCCCAGGGGGGGTCATGAAAAACTGTTTTTT. Its translation is CASSRPRGGHEKLFF.

The V and J genes are TRBV3-1 (or the pseudogene TRBV3-2) and TRBJ2-3, with 11 bases lining up with TRBD2. CDR3 length equals 18 residues. V gave up 4 bases and J gave up 0 bases; unmatched junction bases: 9. The germline V gene has CDR1 LGHDT and CDR2 YNNKEL (reference sequence). The CDR3 DNA reads TGTGCCAGCAGCCTGACTAGCGGGAATTGGAGGAGCACAGATACGCAGTATTTT. Translation gives CASSLTSGNWRSTDTQYF.

Here the CDR3 reads CASSHRRAGGNYGYTF. In nucleotides, the CDR3 is TGTGCCAGCAGCCACCGGCGAGCGGGAGGTAACTATGGCTACACCTTC. The V gene is TRBV11-1, the J gene TRBJ1-2; no clear D gene. Germline assignment: CDR1 SGHAT and CDR2 FQDESV (reference sequence). There are 16 residues in the CDR3. V shed 5 bases and J shed 1 base, with 17 bases lying between them.

This chain links TRBV12-3 or TRBV12-4 with TRBJ2-7; D not resolved. V lost 6 bases and J 3 bases, leaving 9 bases between the germline ends. This CDR3 is built from 12 residues. DNA for the CDR3: TGTGCCAGCAGCCCAGACCTCTACGAGCAGTACTTC. Translated: CASSPDLYEQYF.

The J gene is TRBJ2-5, the V gene TRBV3-1 (or the pseudogene TRBV3-2), with D possibly being TRBD1 (6 bases). Trimming left V 4 bases short and J 2 bases short, with 14 bases between. CDR1 LGHDT and CDR2 YNNKEL come from the germline V gene (reference sequence). The CDR3 consists of 15 residues. CDR3: CASSPYRVGQETQYF. The CDR3, as DNA: TGTGCCAGCAGCCCTTACAGGGTGGGGCAAGAGACCCAGTACTTC.

J is TRBJ1-5 and V is TRBV28; D unresolved. Germline CDR1 reads MDHEN; CDR2 reads SYDVKM. Trimming pared 1 base from V and 11 bases from J, leaving 6 bases between. CDR3 length: 11 residues. The CDR3 nucleotides are TGTGCCAGCAGTTTATCCCTTTCCCAGCATTTT. This codes for CASSLSLSQHF.

CDR3 protein: CAWSPSGGTYEQYF. The CDR3 nucleotides read TGTGCCTGGAGTCCTAGCGGGGGTACCTACGAGCAGTACTTC. V usage is TRBV30 and J usage is TRBJ2-7; TRBD2 agrees at 10 bases. The CDR3 is 14 residues long. Trimming removed 2 bases from V and 2 bases from J; junction bases left unmatched: 3. Germline V lookup: CDR1 GTSNPN, CDR2 SVGIG (reference sequence).

Note on this clone: Other DNA sequences from this sample encode an identical CDR3 as well. V is TRBV30 and J is TRBJ1-5; D unresolved. The V end lost 5 bases, the J end lost 0 bases, and 8 bases lay between the germline ends. The V gene's germline CDR1 is GTSNPN and CDR2 SVGIG (reference sequence). The CDR3 spans 13 residues. This CDR3 is CAWSSSSNQPQHF. CDR3 sequence (DNA): TGTGCCTGGTCTTCTAGTAGCAATCAGCCCCAGCATTTT.

This clone was recorded once. The chain combines TRBV27 with TRBJ1-5, with D uncertain. There are 12 residues in the CDR3. CDR1 and CDR2 (germline): MNHEY, SMNVEV (reference sequence). The V and J ends lost 5 bases and 2 bases respectively, with 4 bases between them. CDR3 bases: TGTGCCAGCAGTATAGGCAATCAGCCCCAGCATTTT. Protein sequence: CASSIGNQPQHF.

V is TRBV7-3 and J is TRBJ1-1; D is uncertain. The CDR3 is 14 residues long. Germline V gene sequence: CDR1 SGHTA, CDR2 FQGTGA. The V end was cut by 4 bases, the J end by 6 bases, with 15 bases between. The CDR3 DNA reads as TGTGCCAGCAGCTACTCGACGGGAAGGGCTGAAGCTTTCTTT. This sequence encodes CASSYSTGRAEAFF. Drawing the rest from reference TRBV7-3 and TRBJ1-1, the complete variable domain is GAGVSQTPSNKVTEKGKYVELRCDPISGHTALYWYRQSLGQGPEFLIYFQGTGAADDSGLPNDRFFAVRPEGSVSTLKIQRTERGDSAVYLCASSYSTGRAEAFFGQGTRLTVV.

The rearrangement links TRBV27 to TRBJ2-5; maybe TRBD1 (6 bases). Germline CDR1 reads MNHEY; CDR2 reads SMNVEV (reference sequence). The CDR3 spans 12 residues. The V gene lost 6 bases and the J gene lost 7 bases, with 12 bases spanning the gap. The CDR3 loop reads CASSRGLGTQYF. In nucleotides, the CDR3 is TGTGCCAGCAGCAGGGGCCTCGGGACCCAGTACTTC.

The chain employs TRBV27 and TRBJ1-2; the D gene is possibly TRBD1 (6 bases). The ends were cut back, 5 bases at V and 2 bases at J, with 15 bases in the middle. CDR3 size: 15 residues. Germline CDR1 and CDR2: MNHEY and SMNVEV (reference sequence). CDR3: CASSPSWGANYGYTF. CDR3 DNA sequence: TGTGCCAGCAGTCCGAGCTGGGGGGCGAACTATGGCTACACCTTC.